These 5 T cell receptor beta chains were all obtained from the same sample, sequenced in a study of read filtering for tumor transcriptome and immune sequencing. Molecular barcoded adaptors covering alpha/delta and beta/gamma chains were used on 400 to 450 ng RNA. TCRdb called the reads again in MiXCR, with one record for every CDR3 protein. The sample yields 62,000 or so distinct CDR3 sequences, under 25% seen once. The material sequenced was a population of CD138-negative cells sorted from bone marrow. These receptors were collected from a donor aged 40 or over with multiple myeloma.

The rearrangement uses TRBV28 and TRBJ2-1; TRBD1 is a possible D gene (6 bases). Looked up from germline, CDR1 is MDHEN and CDR2 is SYDVKM. V lost 5 bases and J 6 bases, leaving 20 bases between the germline ends. The CDR3 has 16 amino acids. The CDR3 sequence: CASSLPPGAAGNEQFF. Here the CDR3 DNA reads TGTGCCAGCAGTCTTCCGCCAGGGGCAGCCGGCAATGAGCAGTTCTTC.

This chain connects TRBV29-1 to TRBJ2-5, with D perhaps matching TRBD2 (6 bases). Germline CDR1 and CDR2: SQVTM and ANQGSEA. The length of the CDR3 is 13 residues. Trimming stripped 1 base from V and 5 bases from J, with 11 bases between. Here the CDR3 DNA reads TGCAGCGTTGAAGTGGGGACTGTGGAGACCCAGTACTTC. Encoded protein: CSVEVGTVETQYF.

Worth noting for this clonotype: A much larger clonotype is one base distant, so this may be a read error. J is TRBJ2-5 and V is TRBV20-1; D might be TRBD2 (5 bases). Looked up from germline, CDR1 is DFQATT and CDR2 is SNEGSKA (reference sequence). This CDR3 contains 12 residues. Trimming left V 1 base short and J 14 bases short, with 17 bases between. DNA of the CDR3: TGCAGTGCTAGAGTTTCCACGAGGGATCTTTACTTC. Its protein product is CSARVSTRDLYF.

This rearrangement joins TRBV2 to TRBJ1-5; 8 nucleotides line up with TRBD1. Germline CDR1 SNHLY, CDR2 FYNNEI. The CDR3 loop spans 16 amino acids. V was clipped by 6 bases and J by 4 bases; unmatched bases: 11. CDR3 loop: CASSHRRTGSNQPQHF. CDR3 nucleotides: TGTGCCAGCAGCCACCGTAGGACAGGGAGTAATCAGCCCCAGCATTTT.

Ten or more counts support this clonotype. The chain joins TRBV7-9 to TRBJ2-1, with TRBD2 matching 12 bases. This CDR3 contains 18 residues. The trim removed 2 bases at V and 5 bases at J, leaving 10 bases unmatched. CDR1 and CDR2 from the germline V gene are SEHNR and FQNEAQ (reference sequence). The chain's CDR3 is CASSLRSTSGSRDNEQFF. CDR3 DNA sequence: TGTGCCAGCAGCTTAAGGTCGACTAGCGGGAGCCGAGACAATGAGCAGTTCTTC.